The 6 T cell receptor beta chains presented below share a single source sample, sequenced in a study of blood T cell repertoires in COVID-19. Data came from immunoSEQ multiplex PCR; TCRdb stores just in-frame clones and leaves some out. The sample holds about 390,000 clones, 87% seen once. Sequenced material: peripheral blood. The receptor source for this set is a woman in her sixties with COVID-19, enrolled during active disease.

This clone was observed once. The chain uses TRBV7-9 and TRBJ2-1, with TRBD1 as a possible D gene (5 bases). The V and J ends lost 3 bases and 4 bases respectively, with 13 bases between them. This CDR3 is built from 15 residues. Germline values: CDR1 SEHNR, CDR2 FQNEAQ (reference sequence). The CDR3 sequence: CASSFGREGYNEQFF. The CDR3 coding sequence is TGTGCCAGCAGCTTTGGCAGGGAAGGGTACAATGAGCAGTTCTTC.

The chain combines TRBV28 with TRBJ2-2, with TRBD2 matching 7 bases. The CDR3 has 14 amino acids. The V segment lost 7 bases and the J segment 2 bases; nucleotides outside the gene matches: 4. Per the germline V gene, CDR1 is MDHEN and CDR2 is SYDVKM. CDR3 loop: CASTRTRNTGELFF. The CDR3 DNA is TGTGCCAGCACACGGACTAGAAACACCGGGGAGCTGTTTTTT.

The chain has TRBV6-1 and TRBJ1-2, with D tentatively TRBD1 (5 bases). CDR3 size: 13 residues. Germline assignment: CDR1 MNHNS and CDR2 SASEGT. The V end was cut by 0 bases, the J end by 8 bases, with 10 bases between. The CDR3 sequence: CASSEARGVGYTF. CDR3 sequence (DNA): TGTGCCAGCAGTGAAGCACGGGGGGTGGGCTACACCTTC.

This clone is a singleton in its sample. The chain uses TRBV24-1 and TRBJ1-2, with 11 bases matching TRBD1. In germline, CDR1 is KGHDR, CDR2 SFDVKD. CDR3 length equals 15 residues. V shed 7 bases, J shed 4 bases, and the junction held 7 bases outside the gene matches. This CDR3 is CATSLGQGAPYGYTF. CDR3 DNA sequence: TGTGCCACCAGCCTAGGACAGGGGGCCCCCTATGGCTACACCTTC.

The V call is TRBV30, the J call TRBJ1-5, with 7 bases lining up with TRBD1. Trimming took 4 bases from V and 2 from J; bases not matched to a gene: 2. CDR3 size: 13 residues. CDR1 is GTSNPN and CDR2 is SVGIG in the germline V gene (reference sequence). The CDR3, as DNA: TGTGCCTGGAAAGGGACAGGCAATCAGCCCCAGCATTTT. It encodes CAWKGTGNQPQHF.

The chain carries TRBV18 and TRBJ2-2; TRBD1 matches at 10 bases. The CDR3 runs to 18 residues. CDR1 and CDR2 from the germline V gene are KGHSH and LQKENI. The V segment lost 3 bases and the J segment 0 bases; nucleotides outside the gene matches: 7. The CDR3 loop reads CASSPAKDRGTNTGELFF. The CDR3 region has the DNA TGTGCCAGCTCACCCGCAAAGGACAGGGGGACGAACACCGGGGAGCTGTTTTTT.